The source of this T cell receptor beta chain is a study of beta chain features in type 1 diabetes. Germline CDR1 is MGHRA and CDR2 is YSYEKL. CDR3 size: 17 residues. V shed 1 base and J 3 bases; nucleotides not matched to a gene: 10. This clone turned up a few times. Antigen unknown. The entirety of the isolated RNA underwent reverse transcription, so expressed TCRB transcripts were sequenced. This table comes from immunoSEQ multiplex PCR, and its TCRdb copy is limited to in-frame clones, with some not included. The repertoire holds some 360,000 clones, with 15% to 20% as singletons. Study-wide findings and caveats: Sampled from patients, naive, central memory and Treg TCRB repertoires appeared more similar than those sampled from healthy donors.

The TCR sequence derives from a woman aged 18-29 years in good health. The sequencing sample was made of naive CD4+ T cells from blood. V and J are TRBV4-1 and TRBJ1-1; 8 bases map to TRBD1. DNA for the CDR3: TGCGCCAGCAGCCAAGGGCTGAAGGGGGACAGGTACACTGAAGCTTTCTTT. Its protein is CASSQGLKGDRYTEAFF.